This TCR beta chain was retrieved from a study of T cells in localized non-small cell lung cancer. Regarding the study as a whole: Only one tumor region went through sequencing, so heterogeneity may still be there. Within adjacent lung there appeared a median approximately 59 of the top 100 tumor clones. Adjacent uninvolved lung had the highest clonality, suggesting focused antigen responses.

TCRdb's table, derived via immunoSEQ multiplex PCR, lists solely in-frame clones and lacks some. This sample has tens of thousands of clones, with 88% found just once. The germline CDR1 and CDR2 sequences are PRHDT and FYEKMQ (reference sequence). V lost 1 base to trimming and J lost 3 bases; unmatched junction nucleotides: 7. The CDR3 totals 17 residues. In the case of this clone: Its antigen is undetermined.

The specimen comprised peripheral blood, sampled before any cancer treatment. The chain has TRBV13 and TRBJ1-4, with 8 bases that match TRBD1. The source is a woman aged 35 to 70 with stage I lung adenocarcinoma. The CDR3 sequence: CASSLAGRGQANEKLFF. CDR3 sequence (DNA): TGTGCCAGCAGCTTAGCTGGCAGGGGGCAGGCTAATGAAAAACTGTTTTTT.